Below, one TCR beta chain is given with its context. Sequencing used immunoSEQ multiplex PCR; TCRdb keeps in-frame clones, though not all of them. The data show millions of clones, under 95% seen once. Germline V gives CDR1 PRHDT, CDR2 FYEKMQ (reference sequence). The CDR3 consists of 16 residues. Trimming at V came to 0 bases and at J to 3 bases, leaving 3 bases not matched to a gene. This sample was included in a study of shared clonotypes between healthy human individuals. Positively selected for CCR7, the CD45RO-negative cells used as naive CD8 cells excluded terminally differentiated effector memory CD45RA+ cells. Donors comprised healthy HIV-negative adults lacking recent acute infections or vaccinations.

The receptor was derived from a man aged 18 to 35 in good health. Some clones in this sample may be carry-over from other donors' samples. What was sequenced was naive CD8+ T cells from PBMCs. This chain uses TRBV13 with TRBJ2-2; TRBD2 aligns across 8 bases. This CDR3 is CASSLGREGDTGELFF. In nucleotides, the CDR3 is TGTGCCAGCAGCTTAGGACGGGAGGGCGACACCGGGGAGCTGTTTTTT. Based on the CDR3 plus reference TRBV13 and TRBJ2-2, the full variable domain is AAGVIQSPRHLIKEKRETATLKCYPIPRHDTVYWYQQGPGQDPQFLISFYEKMQSDKGSIPDRFSAQQFSDYHSELNMSSLELGDSALYFCASSLGREGDTGELFFGEGSRLTVL.